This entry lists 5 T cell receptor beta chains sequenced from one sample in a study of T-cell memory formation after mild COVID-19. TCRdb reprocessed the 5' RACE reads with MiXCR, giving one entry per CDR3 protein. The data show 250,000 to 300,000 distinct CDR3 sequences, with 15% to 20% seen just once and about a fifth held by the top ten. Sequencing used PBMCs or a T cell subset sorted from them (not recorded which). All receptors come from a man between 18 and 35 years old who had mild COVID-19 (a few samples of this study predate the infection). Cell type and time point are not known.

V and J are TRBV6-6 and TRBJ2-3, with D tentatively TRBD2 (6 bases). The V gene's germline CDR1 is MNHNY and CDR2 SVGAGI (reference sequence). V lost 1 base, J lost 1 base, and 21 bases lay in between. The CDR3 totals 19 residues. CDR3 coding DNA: TGTGCCAGCAGTTACTTTGCCGGAGGTGGGGGGACCGGCACAGATACGCAGTATTTT. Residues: CASSYFAGGGGTGTDTQYF.

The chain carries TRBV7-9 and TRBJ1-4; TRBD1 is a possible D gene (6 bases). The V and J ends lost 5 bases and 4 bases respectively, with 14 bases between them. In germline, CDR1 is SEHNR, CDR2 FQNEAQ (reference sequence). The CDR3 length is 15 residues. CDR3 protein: CASSDRTADNEKLFF. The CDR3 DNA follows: TGTGCCAGCAGCGACCGGACAGCAGATAATGAAAAACTGTTTTTT.

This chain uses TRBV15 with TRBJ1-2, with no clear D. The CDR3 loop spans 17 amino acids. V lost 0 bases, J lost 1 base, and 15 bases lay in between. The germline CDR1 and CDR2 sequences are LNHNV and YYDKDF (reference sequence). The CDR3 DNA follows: TGTGCCACCAGCAGAGATCGCGCAGCCGACGATAACTATGGCTACACCTTC. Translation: CATSRDRAADDNYGYTF.

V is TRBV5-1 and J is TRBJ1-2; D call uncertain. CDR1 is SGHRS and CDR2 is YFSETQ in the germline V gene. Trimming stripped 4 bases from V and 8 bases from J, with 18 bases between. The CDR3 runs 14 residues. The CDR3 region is CASSPWTGEEGYTF. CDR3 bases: TGCGCCAGCAGCCCCTGGACCGGCGAGGAAGGCTACACCTTC.

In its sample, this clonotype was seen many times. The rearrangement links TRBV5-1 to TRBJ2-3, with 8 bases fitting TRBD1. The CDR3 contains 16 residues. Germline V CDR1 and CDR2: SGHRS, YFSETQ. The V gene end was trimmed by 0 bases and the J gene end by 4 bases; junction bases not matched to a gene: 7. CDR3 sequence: CASSLAVQGASDTQYF. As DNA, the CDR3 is TGCGCCAGCAGCTTGGCCGTCCAGGGGGCCTCAGATACGCAGTATTTT. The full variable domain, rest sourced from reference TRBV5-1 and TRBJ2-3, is KAGVTQTPRYLIKTRGQQVTLSCSPISGHRSVSWYQQTPGQGLQFLFEYFSETQRNKGNFPGRFSGRQFSNSRSEMNVSTLELGDSALYLCASSLAVQGASDTQYFGPGTRLTVL.